This T cell receptor (beta chain) was observed in a study of T-cell memory formation after mild COVID-19 (dated by TCRdb to about 2021). About the study as a whole: Most TCR sequence clusters were specific to one of the two donors. T-cell clones expanding and contracting after mild COVID-19 in a couple of donors were tracked by longitudinal TCRalpha and TCRbeta repertoire sequencing. The cohort was made up of two young adult volunteers, one female and one male, who were previously healthy. Overall study outcomes, separate from this receptor: From day 15 to 85, contracting clones showed balanced CD4/CD8 phenotypes, whereas a second wave of clones that expanded from day 15 to 37 leaned towards CD4+. Whether the second-wave clones peaking on day 37 were SARS-CoV-2 specific was not confirmed. The study included only a couple of mild cases, and larger cohorts that include severe cases with pre-infection samples were judged to be necessary. Some responding clones were detected in pre-infection memory, which suggested that pre-existing cross-reactive memory T cells had joined the SARS-CoV-2 response. Contracting CD4+ clones turned up mainly in the CM and EM memory subsets, whereas EMRA was where CD8+ clones were enriched.

V lost 5 bases and J lost 6 bases, and the count of bases not matched to a germline gene is 6. The CDR3 has 14 amino acids, counting the end cysteine and phenylalanine. The read is trimmed to its CDR3 DNA, 42 bases read in frame from base 1. The CDR1 and CDR2 encoded by the germline V gene are MNHEY and SVGAGI. Sequencing was performed on an Illumina NovaSeq 6000. Using 5'RACE with constant-segment primers, TCRalpha and TCRbeta cDNA libraries were constructed, with sample barcodes and unique molecular identifiers added in the process. Trizol reagent was used to extract RNA from every sample. Amplification of the libraries took two PCR steps, and the second step added a second sample barcode plus Illumina TruSeq adapters. Sequencing of libraries was performed on an Illumina NovaSeq with 2 x 150 bp paired-end reads. The study's processing was this. With migec v1.2.7, reads were demultiplexed and then collapsed into UMI-guided consensus sequences. Using mixcr v2.1.11, UMI consensuses were aligned to TRA and TRB V and J templates and then assembled into clonotypes. A clonotype was counted as expanded or contracted only when both edgeR and NoisET called the clonotype significant, with the noise models trained on biological replicates. For edgeR calls, a false discovery rate-adjusted p below 0.01 and a log2 fold-change threshold of 1 were applied. PCA with hierarchical clustering of max-normalized trajectories of the 1000 most abundant clonotypes was used as exploratory dynamics analysis. The CD4 or CD8 phenotype of responding clones was assigned using the separately sequenced CD4+ and CD8+ repertoires. TCRdb handled the public reads itself, with Q25 trimming in fastp and clone calling in MiXCR, and kept productive beta chains. Under each unique CDR3 protein, matching rows form one entry showing the most common genes and DNA. TCRdb's processing, not the study's, gives the V and J calls here. Recorded for this sample are 350,000 to 400,000 distinct CDR3 sequences; under 25% of them occurred a single time. Around 13% of the sample is held by the ten biggest clonotypes.

A note on this clonotype: Its antigen has not been determined. No qualities accompany the bases; no much larger clone lies one base away.

Ficoll-Paque density gradient centrifugation was used to isolate PBMCs. The receptor was isolated from an adult woman who had mild COVID-19 (a few samples of this study predate the infection). The sample titles of this study are shuffled in the database, so cell type and time point are left out; the donor was told from shared clones. The receptor chain draws on TRBV6-5 and TRBJ2-3; the central 9 bases match TRBD1. The sample was PBMCs or a T cell subset sorted from them (not recorded which). This receptor carries the CDR3 CASSPQGAGDTQYF. The nucleotide sequence is TGTGCCAGCAGTCCACAGGGGGCCGGGGATACGCAGTATTTT.